The rows below give T cell receptor beta chains drawn from one sample of a study of OX40 agonist ivuxolimab in advanced cancers. Measured with immunoSEQ multiplex PCR; TCRdb has only the in-frame clones, and not every one. Of about 50,000 clones listed, approximately 80% were seen once; the top ten hold approximately 1.5%. The input for sequencing was CD4+ or CD8+ T cells sorted from blood, taken in a trial of the OX40 agonist ivuxolimab. The receptors come from an adult with an advanced solid tumor such as melanoma, head and neck, liver or kidney cancer. Each CDR3 is given with its conserved first and last residue. D genes are given only for firm matches.

J | D | V | CDR3
TRBJ1-1 | - | TRBV6-6 | CASSLLTTEAFF
TRBJ1-5 | - | TRBV2 | CASSVRGQPQHF
TRBJ2-1 | - | TRBV5-4 | CASSLAVYNEQFF
TRBJ1-6 | TRBD1 | TRBV4-3 | CASSQDQSQGGNSPLHF
TRBJ1-2 | - | TRBV7-8 | CASSLIRVPNYGYTF
TRBJ2-7 | - | TRBV21-1 | CASRFLCVPYEQYF
TRBJ1-2 | - | TRBV6-5 | CASRKDRSAGYTF
TRBJ2-5 | - | TRBV7-2 | CASSLYRGAGKETQYF
TRBJ2-5 | TRBD1 | TRBV27 | CASIVRQGVRETQYF
TRBJ2-5 | - | TRBV7-2 | CASSRGGKETQYF
TRBJ1-2 | - | TRBV27 | CASRPAQALNYGYTF
TRBJ2-7 | - | TRBV5-1 | CASSLAGTGTGEQYF
TRBJ1-2 | - | TRBV19 | CASSPETGGYTF
TRBJ2-1 | - | TRBV5-1 | CASSSEISYNEQFF
TRBJ1-6 | - | TRBV7-9 | CASSFDSNNSPLHF
TRBJ2-5 | TRBD1 | TRBV7-3 | CASSLFSGGGETQYF
TRBJ2-5 | - | TRBV18 | CASSPDSPGETQYF
TRBJ2-3 | TRBD2 | TRBV11-3 | CASSLQAGLTDTQYF
TRBJ1-4 | - | TRBV25-1 | CASSANRRSTNEKLFF
TRBJ2-7 | TRBD1 | TRBV19 | CASSPTGQRTWAYEQYF
TRBJ2-3 | - | TRBV30 | CAWTKGSSGGTDTQYF
TRBJ2-7 | TRBD2 | TRBV5-1 | CASSLGAGASYEQYF
TRBJ2-6 | - | TRBV4-3 | CASSQDRPRGGGFRSGANVLTF
TRBJ2-7 | TRBD1 | TRBV2 | CASRAAGGIYEQYF
TRBJ1-1 | - | TRBV11-3 | CASSLGGNTEAFF
TRBJ1-2 | - | TRBV5-4 | CASSQGVRGFSYGYTF
TRBJ2-7 | TRBD1 | TRBV10-3 | CAISPGQGGEQYF
TRBJ1-5 | - | TRBV10-3 | CAISDPLREFNQPQHF
TRBJ2-1 | TRBD2 | TRBV7-3 | CASSLTGLAGEQFF
TRBJ2-7 | - | TRBV5-1 | CASSLDPGKNQYF
TRBJ2-2 | - | TRBV21-1 | CASSNLGQGRTGELFF
TRBJ2-1 | TRBD2 | TRBV7-8 | CASIRLAGVFNEQFF
TRBJ2-7 | - | TRBV18 | CASSRDRYYEQYF
TRBJ1-6 | - | TRBV10-3 | CAISKGTSYNSPLHF
TRBJ2-7 | - | TRBV7-2 | CASSLGGTGLYEQYF
TRBJ1-5 | - | TRBV6-1 | CASSESPVVAGSNQPQHF
TRBJ2-7 | - | TRBV7-2 | CASSQTQAFSYEQYF
TRBJ2-1 | - | TRBV5-6 | CASSFVGYNEQFF
TRBJ2-1 | - | TRBV6-1 | CASSEWTSNNEQFF
TRBJ2-3 | - | TRBV5-1 | CASGSPADTQYF
TRBJ1-4 | TRBD1 | TRBV7-8 | CASSLGQGSRGASEKLFF
TRBJ1-1 | TRBD1 | TRBV5-5 | CASSLQGGQNTEAFF
TRBJ2-7 | TRBD2 | TRBV10-3 | CAISLRTKGGNEQYF
TRBJ2-7 | - | TRBV29-1 | CSVRGPYSYEQYF
TRBJ1-2 | TRBD1 | TRBV7-2 | CASSLGQGSGYTF
TRBJ2-1 | - | TRBV9 | CASSVAGSHNEQFF
TRBJ1-1 | - | TRBV9 | CASSFHGGSSTEAFF
TRBJ2-7 | - | TRBV7-2 | CASSLAGGRGGQYF
TRBJ2-3 | TRBD1 | TRBV27 | CASSLLLQGAGTDTQYF
TRBJ1-1 | TRBD1 | TRBV18 | CASSPLGQGPSEDTEAFF
TRBJ2-5 | TRBD2 | TRBV30 | CAWRYWRGAKATQYF
TRBJ2-2 | TRBD1 | TRBV5-1 | CASSLVDRGNTGELFF
TRBJ2-1 | TRBD1 | TRBV27 | CASKRDRGGNEQFF
TRBJ2-1 | - | TRBV10-3 | CAIGTSSYNEQFF
- | - | TRBV11-3 | CASSRGVAYEQYF
TRBJ1-1 | TRBD1 | TRBV5-8 | CASSLVGQTDKAFF